This T cell receptor (beta chain) was sequenced for a study of CD8 T cells in Susac syndrome. About this clonotype itself: The antigen remains undetermined.

Points from the study as a whole: The authors found no clonal expansion in Susac syndrome CD4+ T cell repertoires.

J was trimmed by 1 base and V by 0 bases; bases with no gene match: 2. The CDR3 has 15 amino acids. The germline CDR1 and CDR2 sequences are MNHEY and SMNVEV (reference sequence). RNA, at about 0.45 to 1 ug, was reverse transcribed with random hexamers. TCRdb called the immunoSEQ multiplex PCR reads again in MiXCR, with one record for every CDR3 protein. The sample holds approximately 210,000 distinct CDR3 sequences, roughly 93% seen once. The TCR sequence derives from a human donor with Susac syndrome. The sequencing sample was made of CD4+ T cells from PBMCs. This sequence joins TRBV27 and TRBJ1-1, with 7 bases that match TRBD1. CDR3 in amino acids: CASSLSPGGNTEAFF. The CDR3 nucleotides read TGTGCCAGCAGTTTATCGCCAGGGGGGAACACTGAAGCTTTCTTT.